What follows is one T cell receptor (beta chain) and its context. The method was immunoSEQ multiplex PCR; TCRdb's version includes in-frame clones alone and lacks a portion of them. The table has about 85,000 clones, around 94% seen once; the top ten hold less than 0.25%. The data stem from a study of technical replicates of blood from a handful of donors. Source material: T cells isolated from PBMCs. This receptor was taken from a human donor in good health.

The CDR3 nucleotides are TGTGCCAGCAGCTTGCCGGACAGTACCATTTCCTACGAGCAGTACTTC. Protein product: CASSLPDSTISYEQYF. The chain couples TRBV5-5 to TRBJ2-7, with TRBD1 as a possible D gene (6 bases). V was shortened by 1 base and J by 1 base, with 15 bases between the two germline ends. Germline V lookup: CDR1 SGHKS, CDR2 YYEKEE (reference sequence). There are 16 residues in the CDR3.